This TCR beta chain came from a study of blood T cell repertoires in COVID-19. Overall study context: Specimens from acute and convalescent COVID-19 originated in the United States, Italy and Spain. T cells, B-cell-depleted T cells, or PBMCs supplied cDNA or gDNA.

V lost 8 bases, J lost 5 bases, and 15 bases lay in between. Germline V gene sequence: CDR1 SEHNR, CDR2 FQNEAQ (reference sequence). The CDR3 is made up of 13 amino acids. Assay used: immunoSEQ multiplex PCR; TCRdb lists only in-frame clones, some missing. The sample carries approximately 200,000 clones, 82% recorded once. Recovery among Cohort 3 donors was established by two negative PCRs, clearance, or symptom resolution. The clonotype was recovered from a man aged 40-50 years who had recovered from COVID-19. Sample: PBMCs or T cells enriched from blood (not recorded which). The rearrangement uses TRBV7-9 and TRBJ2-5; D unclear. The CDR3 here is CASRRPGRETQYF. CDR3 DNA sequence: TGTGCCAGCCGCCGGCCGGGTCGGGAGACCCAGTACTTC.